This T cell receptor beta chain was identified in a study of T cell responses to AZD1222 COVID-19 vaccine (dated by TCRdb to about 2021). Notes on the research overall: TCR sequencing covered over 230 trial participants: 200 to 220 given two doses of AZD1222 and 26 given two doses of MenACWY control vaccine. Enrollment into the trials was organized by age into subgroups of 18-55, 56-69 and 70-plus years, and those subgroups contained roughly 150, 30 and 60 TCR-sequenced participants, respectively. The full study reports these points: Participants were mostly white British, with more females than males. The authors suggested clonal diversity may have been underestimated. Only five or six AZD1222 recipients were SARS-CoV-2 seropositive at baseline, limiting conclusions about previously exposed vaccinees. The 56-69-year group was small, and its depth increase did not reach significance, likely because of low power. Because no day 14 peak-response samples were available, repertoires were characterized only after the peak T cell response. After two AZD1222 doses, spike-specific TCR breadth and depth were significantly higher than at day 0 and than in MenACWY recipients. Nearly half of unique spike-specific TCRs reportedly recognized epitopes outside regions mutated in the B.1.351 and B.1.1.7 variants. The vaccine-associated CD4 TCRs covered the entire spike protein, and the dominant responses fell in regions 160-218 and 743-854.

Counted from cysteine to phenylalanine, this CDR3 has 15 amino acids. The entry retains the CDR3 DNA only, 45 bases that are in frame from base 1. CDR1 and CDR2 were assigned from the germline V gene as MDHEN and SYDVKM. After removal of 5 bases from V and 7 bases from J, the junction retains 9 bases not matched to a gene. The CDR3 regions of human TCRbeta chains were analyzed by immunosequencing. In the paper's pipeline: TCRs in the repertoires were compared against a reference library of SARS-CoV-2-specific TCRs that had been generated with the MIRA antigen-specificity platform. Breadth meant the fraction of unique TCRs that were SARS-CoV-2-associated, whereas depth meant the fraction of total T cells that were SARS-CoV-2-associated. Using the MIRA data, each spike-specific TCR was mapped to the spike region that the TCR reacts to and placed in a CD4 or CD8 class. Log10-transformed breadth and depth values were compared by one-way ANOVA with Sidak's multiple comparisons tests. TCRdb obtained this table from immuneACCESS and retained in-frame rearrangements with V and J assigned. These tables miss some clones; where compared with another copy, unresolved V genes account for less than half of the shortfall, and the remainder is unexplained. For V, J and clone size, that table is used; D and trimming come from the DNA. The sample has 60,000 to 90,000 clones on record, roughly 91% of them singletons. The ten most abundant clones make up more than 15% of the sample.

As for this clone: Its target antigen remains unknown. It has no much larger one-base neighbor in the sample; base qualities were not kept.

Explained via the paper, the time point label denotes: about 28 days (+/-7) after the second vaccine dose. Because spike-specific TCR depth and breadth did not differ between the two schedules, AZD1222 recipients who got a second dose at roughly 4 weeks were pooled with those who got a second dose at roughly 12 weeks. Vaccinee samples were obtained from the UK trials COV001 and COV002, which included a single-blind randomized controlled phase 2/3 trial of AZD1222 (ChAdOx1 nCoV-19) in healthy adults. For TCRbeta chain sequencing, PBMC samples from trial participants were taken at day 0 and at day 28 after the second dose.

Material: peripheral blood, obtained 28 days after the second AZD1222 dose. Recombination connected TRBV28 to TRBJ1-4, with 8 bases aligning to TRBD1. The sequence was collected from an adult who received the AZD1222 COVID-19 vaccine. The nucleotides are TGTGCCAGCAGTGCCCAGACAGGGGATGGTGAAAAACTGTTTTTT. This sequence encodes CASSAQTGDGEKLFF.